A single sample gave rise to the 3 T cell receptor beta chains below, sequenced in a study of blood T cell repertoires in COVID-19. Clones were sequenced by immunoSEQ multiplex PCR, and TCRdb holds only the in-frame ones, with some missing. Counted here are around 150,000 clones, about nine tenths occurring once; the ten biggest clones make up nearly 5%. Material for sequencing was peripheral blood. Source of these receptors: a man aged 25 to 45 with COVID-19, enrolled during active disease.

This CDR3 reads CAIRAGGIGETQYF. The CDR3 nucleotides are TGTGCCATCAGAGCGGGCGGGATTGGGGAGACCCAGTACTTC. This chain connects TRBV10-3 to TRBJ2-5, with D tentatively TRBD2 (6 bases). The V end was cut by 6 bases, the J end by 5 bases, with 16 bases between. Germline assignment: CDR1 ENHRY and CDR2 SYGVKD. The CDR3 is made up of 14 amino acids.

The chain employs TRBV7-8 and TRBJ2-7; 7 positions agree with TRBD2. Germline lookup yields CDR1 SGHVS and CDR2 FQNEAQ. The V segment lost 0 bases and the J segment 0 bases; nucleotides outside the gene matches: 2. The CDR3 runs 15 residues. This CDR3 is CASSLAGLYSYEQYF. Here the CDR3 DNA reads TGTGCCAGCAGCTTAGCGGGACTATACTCCTACGAGCAGTACTTC. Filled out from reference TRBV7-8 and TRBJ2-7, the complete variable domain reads GAGVSQSPRYKVAKRGQDVALRCDPISGHVSLFWYQQALGQGPEFLTYFQNEAQLDKSGLPSDRFFAERPEGSVSTLKIQRTQQEDSAVYLCASSLAGLYSYEQYFGPGTRLTVT.

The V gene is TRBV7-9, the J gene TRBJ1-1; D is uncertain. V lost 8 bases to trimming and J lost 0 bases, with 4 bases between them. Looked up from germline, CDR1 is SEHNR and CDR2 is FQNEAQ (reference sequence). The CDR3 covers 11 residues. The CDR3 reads CASEVNTEAFF. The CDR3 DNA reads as TGTGCCAGCGAGGTGAACACTGAAGCTTTCTTT.